The 27 T cell receptor beta chains given below trace back to one sample, sequenced in a study of blood T cell repertoires in COVID-19. TCRdb's table, derived via immunoSEQ multiplex PCR, lists solely in-frame clones and lacks some. Here the sample spans around 70,000 clones, roughly 79% being singletons. Sequencing was carried out using peripheral blood. These receptor sequences come from a man aged 65-85 years with acute or convalescent COVID-19.

This chain connects TRBV9 to TRBJ1-5; 7 nucleotides match TRBD1. Germline loops: CDR1 SGDLS, CDR2 YYNGEE. CDR3 size: 14 residues. Losses at the gene ends were 7 bases for V and 0 bases for J; bases not matched to a gene: 4. CDR3 sequence (DNA): TGTGCCAGCGGGGACAGTTATAGCAATCAGCCCCAGCATTTT. It is translated as CASGDSYSNQPQHF.

The V gene is TRBV18, the J gene TRBJ1-5; D may be TRBD1 (5 bases). Between the trimmed V and J ends, which lost 1 base and 5 bases, there was a span of 9 bases. Germline CDR1 KGHSH, CDR2 LQKENI. CDR3 length: 14 amino acids. CDR3 nucleotides: TGTGCCAGCTCACCACTTGGCAGGGATCAGCCCCAGCATTTT. Amino acids: CASSPLGRDQPQHF. The full variable domain, its missing parts supplied by reference TRBV18 and TRBJ1-5, is NAGVMQNPRHLVRRRGQEARLRCSPMKGHSHVYWYRQLPEEGLKFMVYLQKENIIDESGMPKERFSAEFPKEGPSILRIQQVVRGDSAAYFCASSPLGRDQPQHFGDGTRLSIL.

V is TRBV2 and J is TRBJ2-7; 9 bases map to TRBD1. Per germline, CDR1 SNHLY and CDR2 FYNNEI. V lost 5 bases, J lost 4 bases, and 6 bases stayed unmatched. CDR3 size: 14 residues. The DNA for the CDR3 is TGTGCCAGCAGTTCCCCGGGACAGGGATACGAGCAGTACTTC. It is translated as CASSSPGQGYEQYF.

The chain is built from TRBV7-2 and TRBJ2-7, with 8 bases that match TRBD2. The germline CDR1 and CDR2 sequences are SGHTA and FQGNSA. This CDR3 is 17 amino acids long. V lost 5 bases and J lost 7; bases outside the gene matches: 19. CDR3 nucleotides: TGTGCCAGCAGCCGGGGGGGAGTAGGGTCGGAGCCTCGGGAGCAGTACTTC. Translation gives CASSRGGVGSEPREQYF.

The chain uses TRBV2 and TRBJ2-1; D gene uncertain. V gave up 5 bases and J gave up 4 bases, with 12 bases separating them. The germline V gene has CDR1 SNHLY and CDR2 FYNNEI. The CDR3 sequence is 14 residues long. CDR3 sequence (DNA): TGTGCCAGCAGTTACCTTACAGAGTACAATGAGCAGTTCTTC. This encodes CASSYLTEYNEQFF.

V usage is TRBV5-4 and J usage is TRBJ1-1; 7 bases line up with TRBD1. Looked up from germline, CDR1 is SGHNT and CDR2 is YYREEE (reference sequence). The CDR3 length is 15 residues. The V segment lost 1 base and the J segment 0 bases; nucleotides outside the gene matches: 3. The CDR3 spells CASSLSGQMNTEAFF. CDR3 coding DNA: TGTGCCAGCAGCTTGTCGGGACAGATGAACACTGAAGCTTTCTTT.

The V call is TRBV10-1, the J call TRBJ2-1, with TRBD2 matching over 7 bases. V shed 6 bases and J 2 bases; nucleotides not matched to a gene: 13. Germline lookup yields CDR1 WNHNN and CDR2 SYGVQD (reference sequence). CDR3 length: 17 residues. The CDR3 reads CASSRSPPSGTYNEQFF. DNA for the CDR3: TGCGCCAGCAGCAGATCCCCCCCTAGCGGTACCTACAATGAGCAGTTCTTC.

The V and J genes are TRBV28 and TRBJ2-7, with TRBD1 matching over 7 bases. The CDR3 consists of 16 residues. The junction had 14 bases not matched to a gene; V was cut back by 5 bases and J by 4 bases. Germline V gene lookup returns CDR1 MDHEN and CDR2 SYDVKM. CDR3 protein: CASSLSQGHPLYEQYF. For the CDR3, the DNA is TGTGCCAGCAGTCTCTCACAGGGGCATCCCCTTTACGAGCAGTACTTC.

Comment on this clone: The sample contains more than one DNA sequence encoding this CDR3. The chain uses TRBV24-1 and TRBJ2-3; maybe TRBD2 (5 bases). Germline CDR1 reads KGHDR; CDR2 reads SFDVKD. CDR3 length equals 14 residues. V lost 5 bases and J lost 1, with 9 bases in between. In DNA form, the CDR3 reads TGTGCCACCAGTGCCGGGGAGCGCACAGATACGCAGTATTTT. Translated, it gives CATSAGERTDTQYF.

This clone was seen a few times. This sequence joins TRBV7-3 and TRBJ2-2; 10 bases map to TRBD2. The V gene's germline CDR1 is SGHTA and CDR2 FQGTGA. This CDR3 comprises 19 residues. The V and J ends lost 2 bases and 5 bases, in that order; junction bases with no gene match: 14. Here the CDR3 DNA reads TGTGCCAGCAGCTTACGGACCGCTGGGCTAGCGGGAGCTACCGGGGAGCTGTTTTTT. It yields the protein CASSLRTAGLAGATGELFF.

The J gene is TRBJ1-2, the V gene TRBV1; the table's D call TRBD1 went unverified against the DNA. TRBV1 is deemed a pseudogene. This CDR3 is 16 amino acids long. CDR3: CTSSSDRDRGDEGYTF. DNA of the CDR3: TGCACCAGCAGCTCGGACCGGGACAGGGGGGATGAAGGCTACACCTTC.

This clone was counted only a few times. The chain combines TRBV5-1 with TRBJ2-3, with D possibly being TRBD2 (6 bases). Per the germline V gene, CDR1 is SGHRS and CDR2 is YFSETQ. The ends were cut back, 5 bases at V and 1 base at J, with 8 bases in the middle. This CDR3 is 13 amino acids long. The CDR3 loop is CASRWEGTDTQYF. In DNA, the CDR3 is TGCGCCAGCAGATGGGAGGGCACAGATACGCAGTATTTT.

This clone was seen a handful of times. The chain uses TRBV5-1 and TRBJ1-5; TRBD1 matches 8 bases. V shed 4 bases and J 6 bases; nucleotides not matched to a gene: 9. Germline V CDR1 and CDR2: SGHRS, YFSETQ. The CDR3 is 15 amino acids. The CDR3 coding sequence is TGCGCCAGCAGCCCGACAGGGGATGGTGGTCAGCCCCAGCATTTT. Protein: CASSPTGDGGQPQHF.

The chain couples TRBV11-2 to TRBJ1-4; the D is unclear. The CDR3 loop spans 15 amino acids. CDR1 and CDR2 from the germline V gene are SGHAT and FQNNGV. V lost 2 bases, J lost 7 bases, and 14 bases lay in between. The CDR3 region has the DNA TGTGCCAGCAGCTTACTACAGATAAGATCTGAAAAACTGTTTTTT. Translation: CASSLLQIRSEKLFF.

The DNA of the CDR3 is TGTGCCAGTAACTTCGGACAGGGTAATGAAAAACTGTTTTTT. It translates to CASNFGQGNEKLFF. The chain carries TRBV19 and TRBJ1-4; the match to TRBD1 covers 8 bases. J was trimmed by 4 bases and V by 7 bases; bases with no gene match: 5. Germline values: CDR1 LNHDA, CDR2 SQIVND (reference sequence). This CDR3 is built from 14 residues.

The gene calls are TRBV23-1 and TRBJ1-5, with 9 nucleotides matching TRBD1. TRBV23-1 counts as an open reading frame of uncertain function. The CDR3 totals 18 residues. V was pared by 7 bases and J by 5 bases, with 18 bases of the junction left unmatched. The CDR3 reads CASNSGTGFFGPYQPQHF. For the CDR3, the DNA is TGCGCCAGCAATTCCGGGACAGGGTTTTTTGGACCTTATCAGCCCCAGCATTTT.

This clone occurred a few times. V usage is TRBV27 and J usage is TRBJ2-7, with TRBD2 matching over 7 bases. The CDR3 is made up of 13 amino acids. V was clipped by 8 bases and J by 0 bases; unmatched bases: 4. Germline CDR1 reads MNHEY; CDR2 reads SMNVEV (reference sequence). As DNA, the CDR3 is TGTGCCAGCGCTTCTAGCGGCTCCTACGAGCAGTACTTC. Translating it yields CASASSGSYEQYF.

The J gene is TRBJ2-1, the V gene TRBV2; 8 bases map to TRBD2. V lost 1 base, J lost 7 bases, and 6 bases stayed unmatched. The CDR3 consists of 15 residues. Germline V gene lookup returns CDR1 SNHLY and CDR2 FYNNEI. The CDR3 reads CASSEVSGIENEQFF. The CDR3, as DNA: TGTGCCAGCAGTGAAGTTAGCGGGATCGAGAATGAGCAGTTCTTC.

This clone has just a few counts. The chain is built from TRBV11-2 and TRBJ1-1, with a tentative D call TRBD1 (6 bases). CDR3 length: 14 residues. Germline V gene data show CDR1 as SGHAT and CDR2 as FQNNGV. V was clipped by 5 bases and J by 1 base, with 11 bases between them. The CDR3 region is CASSRGHANTEAFF. In DNA form, the CDR3 reads TGTGCCAGCAGCCGGGGACATGCGAACACTGAAGCTTTCTTT.

The chain uses TRBV15 and TRBJ2-1, with TRBD2 identical over 8 bases. Trimming took 0 bases from V and 0 from J; bases not matched to a gene: 7. The CDR3 totals 18 residues. Germline V CDR1 and CDR2: LNHNV, YYDKDF (reference sequence). In DNA, the CDR3 is TGTGCCACCAGCAGAGAGGGTAGCGGGATGAGCTCCTACAATGAGCAGTTCTTC. Translating gives CATSREGSGMSSYNEQFF.

The chain joins TRBV29-1 to TRBJ2-7, with D possibly matching TRBD2 (6 bases). The CDR3 is 13 residues long. V lost 5 bases and J lost 7, with 18 bases in between. Germline assignment: CDR1 SQVTM and CDR2 ANQGSEA. The CDR3 DNA follows: TGCAGCGTTTCTCGGGAGTACCTCGGGGAGCAGTACTTC. It specifies CSVSREYLGEQYF.

This chain uses TRBV5-1 with TRBJ2-1; D is perhaps TRBD2 (6 bases). V was cut by 4 bases and J by 0 bases, with 14 bases left in between. This CDR3 is built from 16 residues. CDR1 and CDR2 (germline): SGHRS, YFSETQ. CDR3 amino acids: CASSLVGGVSYNEQFF. The CDR3 DNA reads as TGCGCCAGCAGCCTGGTAGGCGGGGTCTCCTACAATGAGCAGTTCTTC. The full variable domain, its missing parts supplied by reference TRBV5-1 and TRBJ2-1, is KAGVTQTPRYLIKTRGQQVTLSCSPISGHRSVSWYQQTPGQGLQFLFEYFSETQRNKGNFPGRFSGRQFSNSRSEMNVSTLELGDSALYLCASSLVGGVSYNEQFFGPGTRLTVL.

This chain joins TRBV6-2 or TRBV6-3 and TRBJ2-5, with TRBD2 as a possible D gene (5 bases). Trimming stripped 3 bases from V and 5 bases from J, with 16 bases between. Germline V gene data show CDR1 as MNHEY and CDR2 as SVGEGT. The CDR3 runs 15 residues. CDR3 protein: CASSYKSGSRETQYF. The DNA of the CDR3 is TGTGCCAGCAGTTATAAATCGGGAAGCAGGGAGACCCAGTACTTC.

The V and J genes are TRBV9 and TRBJ2-1; TRBD2 aligns across 7 bases. V shed 4 bases, J shed 8 bases, and the junction held 6 bases outside the gene matches. The CDR3 spans 13 residues. CDR1 and CDR2 (germline): SGDLS, YYNGEE. The CDR3 loop reads CASSLLAADEQFF. CDR3 sequence (DNA): TGTGCCAGCAGCCTTCTAGCGGCAGATGAGCAGTTCTTC.

The chain couples TRBV5-1 to TRBJ1-1; TRBD1 might be the D (6 bases). The length of the CDR3 is 14 residues. The V gene's germline CDR1 is SGHRS and CDR2 YFSETQ. V was trimmed by 6 bases and J by 1 base, leaving 13 bases between them. Here the CDR3 DNA reads TGCGCCAGCACTCCGCGGACAGAGAACACTGAAGCTTTCTTT. Translation gives CASTPRTENTEAFF.

This clone was seen more than once but under ten times. This chain uses TRBV6-6 with TRBJ2-1, with 10 positions matching TRBD2. Trimming removed 4 bases from V and 9 bases from J; junction bases left unmatched: 6. The germline gives CDR1 MNHNY, CDR2 SVGAGI (reference sequence). There are 14 residues in the CDR3. The CDR3 loop is CASSSSGSAPEQFF. The CDR3 DNA reads TGTGCCAGCAGTTCTAGCGGGAGCGCGCCTGAGCAGTTCTTC.

This clone was picked up one time. The chain couples TRBV6-4 to TRBJ2-3; 8 nucleotides line up with TRBD2. Germline V lookup: CDR1 MRHNA, CDR2 SNTAGT. The V and J ends lost 2 bases and 2 bases, in that order; junction bases with no gene match: 6. The CDR3 consists of 16 residues. This chain's CDR3 is CASSDGLAGTTDTQYF. As DNA, the CDR3 is TGTGCCAGCAGTGACGGGTTAGCGGGAACCACAGATACGCAGTATTTT.